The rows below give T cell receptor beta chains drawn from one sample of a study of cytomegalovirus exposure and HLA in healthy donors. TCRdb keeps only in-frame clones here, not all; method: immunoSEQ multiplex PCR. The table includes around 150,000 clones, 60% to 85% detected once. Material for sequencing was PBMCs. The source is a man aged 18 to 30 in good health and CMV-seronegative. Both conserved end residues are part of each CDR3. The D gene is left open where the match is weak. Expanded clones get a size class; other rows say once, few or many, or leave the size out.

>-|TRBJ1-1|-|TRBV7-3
TGTGCCAGCAGTTGGGGGAGGGGAAACACTGAAGCTTTCTTT
CASSWGRGNTEAFF
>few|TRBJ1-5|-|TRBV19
TGTGCCAGTAACTCCAGGCAGTCTCCCAATCAGCCCCAGCATTTT
CASNSRQSPNQPQHF
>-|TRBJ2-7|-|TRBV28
TGTGCCAGCAGTGTAGACAGTCCCTACGAGCAGTACTTC
CASSVDSPYEQYF
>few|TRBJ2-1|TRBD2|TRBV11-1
TGTGCCAGCAGCTTCGGCGGGGGAAACAATGAGCAGTTCTTC
CASSFGGGNNEQFF
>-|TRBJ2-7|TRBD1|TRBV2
TGTGCCAGCAGGGACAGGGGGCGATTTGGATCCTACGAGCAGTACTTC
CASRDRGRFGSYEQYF
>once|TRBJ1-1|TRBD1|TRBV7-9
TGTGCCAGCAGCTCCCAGGGGGCGGACACTGAAGCTTTCTTT
CASSSQGADTEAFF
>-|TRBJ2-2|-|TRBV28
TGTGCCAGCAGTCCCCCAGCCGGGTCTTTCACCGGGGAGCTGTTTTTT
CASSPPAGSFTGELFF
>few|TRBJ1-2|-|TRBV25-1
TGTGCCAGCAGTGACCCCGGGACAACTAACTATGGCTACACCTTC
CASSDPGTTNYGYTF
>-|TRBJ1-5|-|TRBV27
TGTGCCAGCAGTTTACTGGGCGATAGCAATCAGCCCCAGCATTTT
CASSLLGDSNQPQHF
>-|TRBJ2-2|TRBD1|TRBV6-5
TGTGCCATCCGGGACAGCCCTGATTTGGGGGAGCTGTTTTTT
CAIRDSPDLGELFF
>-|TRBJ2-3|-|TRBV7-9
TGTGCCAGCAGCCCCCGAGGGGGGGGAGATACGCAGTATTTT
CASSPRGGGDTQYF
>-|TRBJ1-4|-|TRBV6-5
TGTGCCAGCAGTTACCGCGGGGGGGGTAATGAAAAACTGTTTTTT
CASSYRGGGNEKLFF
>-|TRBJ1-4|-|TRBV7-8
TGTGCCAGCAGCCACGATCGTTGGGGCACCGATGAAAAACTGTTTTTT
CASSHDRWGTDEKLFF
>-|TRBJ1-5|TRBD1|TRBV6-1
TGTGCCAGCAGTGAATTCGTTAGGGGTACAGGGGAGCATCAGCCCCAGCATTTT
CASSEFVRGTGEHQPQHF
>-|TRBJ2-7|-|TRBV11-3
TGTGCCAGCAGCTTTTACGACCATCACAGGGATAGCTACGAGCAGTACTTC
CASSFYDHHRDSYEQYF
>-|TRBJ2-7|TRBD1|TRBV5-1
TGCGCCAGCAGTCGGACAGGGGGCTCCTACGAGCAGTACTTC
CASSRTGGSYEQYF
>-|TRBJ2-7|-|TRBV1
TGCACCAGCAGCCAAGGTGGTCTAGCGGGGGGGCGGTCCCACGAGCAGTACTTC
CTSSQGGLAGGRSHEQYF
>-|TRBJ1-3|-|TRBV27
TGTGCCAGCAGTTTATTAGGTGCCGGGAGCACCATATATTTT
CASSLLGAGSTIYF
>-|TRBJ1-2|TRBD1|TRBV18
TGTGCCAGCTCACCTCAGGACAGGGTTTATGGCTACACCTTC
CASSPQDRVYGYTF
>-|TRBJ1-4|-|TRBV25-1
TGTGCCAGCAGTGGAATAATTGGCGAAAAACTGTTTTTT
CASSGIIGEKLFF
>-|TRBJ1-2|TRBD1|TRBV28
TGTGCCACCTCGACCTTGACAGGGAACTATGGCTACACCTTC
CATSTLTGNYGYTF
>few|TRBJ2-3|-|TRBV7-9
TGTGCCAGCAGCCAATTTTACAGAGGCACAGATACGCAGTATTTT
CASSQFYRGTDTQYF